The source of this T cell receptor (beta chain) is a study of OX40 agonist ivuxolimab in advanced cancers. Looking at the study overall: Participants could have had prior anti-PD-1, anti-PD-L1 or anti-CTLA-4 therapy, and around 40% had some.

Study-wide results and limits: More expanded clones were seen, on average, in CD8+ T cells than in CD4+.

CDR3 length: 13 amino acids. V lost 2 bases and J lost 3, with 5 bases in between. The germline gives CDR1 MNHEY, CDR2 SVGAGI. On this clone: The antigen is not known.

TCRdb keeps only in-frame clones here, not all; method: immunoSEQ multiplex PCR. The sample carries some 51,000 clones, around 87% recorded once. Sequences were derived from CD4+ or CD8+ T cells sorted from blood, sampled in a trial of the OX40 agonist ivuxolimab. This sequence was found in an adult with an advanced solid tumor such as melanoma, head and neck, liver or kidney cancer. This chain links TRBV6-5 with TRBJ2-1; no firm D call. In nucleotides, the CDR3 is TGTGCCAGCAGTTACCGTGTCTACAATGAGCAGTTCTTC. Amino acids: CASSYRVYNEQFF.